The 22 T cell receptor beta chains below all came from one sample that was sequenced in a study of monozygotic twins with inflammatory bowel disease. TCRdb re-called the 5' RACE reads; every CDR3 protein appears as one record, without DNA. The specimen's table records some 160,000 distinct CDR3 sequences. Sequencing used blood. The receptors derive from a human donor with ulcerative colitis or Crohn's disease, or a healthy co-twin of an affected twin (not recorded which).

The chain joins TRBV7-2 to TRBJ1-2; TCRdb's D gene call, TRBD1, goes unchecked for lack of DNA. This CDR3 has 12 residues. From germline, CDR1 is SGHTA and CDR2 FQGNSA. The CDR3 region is CASSLLGAGYTF.

The chain's CDR3 is CASRYDGEKLFF. The rearrangement joins TRBV12-3 or TRBV12-4 to TRBJ1-4. The CDR3 extends over 12 amino acids.

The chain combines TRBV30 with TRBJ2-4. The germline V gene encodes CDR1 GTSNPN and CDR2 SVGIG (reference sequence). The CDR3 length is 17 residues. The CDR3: CAWSQHGTVPAKNIQYF.

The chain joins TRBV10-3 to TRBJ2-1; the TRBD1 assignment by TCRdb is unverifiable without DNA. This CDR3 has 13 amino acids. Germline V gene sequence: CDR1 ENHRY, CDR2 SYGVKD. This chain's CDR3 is CAISDTGPGGQFF.

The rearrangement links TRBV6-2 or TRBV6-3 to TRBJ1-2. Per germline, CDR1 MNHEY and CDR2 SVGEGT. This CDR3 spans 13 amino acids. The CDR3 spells CASSKDGNYGYTF.

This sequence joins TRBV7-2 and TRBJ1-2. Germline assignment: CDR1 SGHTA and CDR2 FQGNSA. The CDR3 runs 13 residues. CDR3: CASSPGRAYGYTF.

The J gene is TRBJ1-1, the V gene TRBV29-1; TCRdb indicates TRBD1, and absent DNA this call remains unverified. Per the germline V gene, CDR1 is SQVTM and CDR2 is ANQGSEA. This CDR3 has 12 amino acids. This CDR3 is CSADRENTEAFF.

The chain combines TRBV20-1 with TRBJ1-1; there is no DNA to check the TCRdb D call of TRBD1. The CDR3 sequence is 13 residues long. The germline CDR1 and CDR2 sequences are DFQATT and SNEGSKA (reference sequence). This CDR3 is CSARGGAQLEAFF.

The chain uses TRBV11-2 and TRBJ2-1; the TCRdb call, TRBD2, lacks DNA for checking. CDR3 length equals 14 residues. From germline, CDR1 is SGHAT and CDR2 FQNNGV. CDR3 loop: CASSTGLFYNEQFF. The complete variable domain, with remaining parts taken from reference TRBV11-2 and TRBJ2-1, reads EAGVAQSPRYKIIEKRQSVAFWCNPISGHATLYWYQQILGQGPKLLIQFQNNGVVDDSQLPKDRFSAERLKGVDSTLKIQPAKLEDSAVYLCASSTGLFYNEQFFGPGTRLTVL.

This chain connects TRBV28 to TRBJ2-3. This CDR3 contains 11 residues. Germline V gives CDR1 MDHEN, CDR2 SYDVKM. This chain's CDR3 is CASGWTDTQYF.

CDR3 loop: CASSPPDQTEAFF. This chain links TRBV28 with TRBJ1-1. The CDR3 sequence is 13 residues long. The V gene's germline CDR1 is MDHEN and CDR2 SYDVKM.

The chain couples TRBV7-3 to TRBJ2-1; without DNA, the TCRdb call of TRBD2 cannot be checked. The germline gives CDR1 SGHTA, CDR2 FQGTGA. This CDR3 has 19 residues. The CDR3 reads CASSPKPLRTSGRANEQFF.

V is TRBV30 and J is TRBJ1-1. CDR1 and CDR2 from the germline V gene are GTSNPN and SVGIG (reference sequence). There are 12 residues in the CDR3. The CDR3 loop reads CAWSVSESEAFF.

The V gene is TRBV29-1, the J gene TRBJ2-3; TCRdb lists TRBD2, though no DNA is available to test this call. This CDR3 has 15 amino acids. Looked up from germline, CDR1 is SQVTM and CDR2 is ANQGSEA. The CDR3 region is CSVEGQRELVDTQYF.

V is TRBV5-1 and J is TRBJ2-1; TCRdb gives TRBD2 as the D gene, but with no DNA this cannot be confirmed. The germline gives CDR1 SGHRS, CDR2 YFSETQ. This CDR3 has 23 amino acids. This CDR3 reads CASSLAYLLTGLAGGPLRNEQFF.

CDR3 in amino acids: CASSVKDRLGNTGELFF. The J gene is TRBJ2-2, the V gene TRBV14; TCRdb indicates TRBD2, and absent DNA this call remains unverified. Germline V gene data show CDR1 as SGHDN and CDR2 as FVKESK. CDR3 length equals 17 residues.

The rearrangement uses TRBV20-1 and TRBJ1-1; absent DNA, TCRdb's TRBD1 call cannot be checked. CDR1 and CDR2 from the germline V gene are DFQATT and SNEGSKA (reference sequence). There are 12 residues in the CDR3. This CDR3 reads CSAREGGSEAFF.

The CDR3 sequence is CASSRLAGEHNEQFF. This chain joins TRBV19 and TRBJ2-1; TCRdb indicates TRBD2, and absent DNA this call remains unverified. The CDR3 extends over 15 amino acids. Germline loops: CDR1 LNHDA, CDR2 SQIVND (reference sequence). Based on the CDR3 plus reference TRBV19 and TRBJ2-1, the full variable domain is DGGITQSPKYLFRKEGQNVTLSCEQNLNHDAMYWYRQDPGQGLRLIYYSQIVNDFQKGDIAEGYSVSREKKESFPLTVTSAQKNPTAFYLCASSRLAGEHNEQFFGPGTRLTVL.

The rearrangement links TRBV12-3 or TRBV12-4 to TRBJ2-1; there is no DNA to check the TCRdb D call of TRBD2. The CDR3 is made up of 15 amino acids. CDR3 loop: CASSLRTSGNNEQFF.

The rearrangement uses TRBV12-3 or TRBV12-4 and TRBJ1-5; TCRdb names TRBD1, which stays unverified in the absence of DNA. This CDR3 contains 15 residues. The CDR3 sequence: CASSRQGDKNQPQHF.

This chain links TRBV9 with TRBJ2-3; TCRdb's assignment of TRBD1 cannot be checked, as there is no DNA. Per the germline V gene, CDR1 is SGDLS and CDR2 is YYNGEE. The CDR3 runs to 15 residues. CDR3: CASSAGQGTGDTQYF.

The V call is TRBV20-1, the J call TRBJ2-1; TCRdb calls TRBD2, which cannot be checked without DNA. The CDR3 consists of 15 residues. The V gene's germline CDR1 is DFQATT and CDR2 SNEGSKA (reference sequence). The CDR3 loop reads CSAWKRESSYNEQFF.